This TCR beta chain was recorded in a study of radiotherapy plus CTLA-4 blockade in lung cancer. In germline, CDR1 is GTSNPN, CDR2 SVGIG (reference sequence). The trim removed 2 bases at V and 9 bases at J, leaving 10 bases unmatched. The CDR3 contains 14 residues. Only in-frame clones appear in the TCRdb table, and some are missing; sequencing was by immunoSEQ multiplex PCR. This table has around 72,000 clones, 78% appearing once. Specimen: peripheral blood, collected from a patient treated with radiotherapy plus ipilimumab. The sequence derives from a human donor with non-small cell lung cancer who had a complete response to radiotherapy plus ipilimumab. The chain combines TRBV30 with TRBJ2-1; TRBD2 agrees at 7 bases. The CDR3 DNA reads as TGTGCCTGGAGTCCAGGACTAGAATTGGGTGAGCAGTTCTTC. Translation: CAWSPGLELGEQFF.